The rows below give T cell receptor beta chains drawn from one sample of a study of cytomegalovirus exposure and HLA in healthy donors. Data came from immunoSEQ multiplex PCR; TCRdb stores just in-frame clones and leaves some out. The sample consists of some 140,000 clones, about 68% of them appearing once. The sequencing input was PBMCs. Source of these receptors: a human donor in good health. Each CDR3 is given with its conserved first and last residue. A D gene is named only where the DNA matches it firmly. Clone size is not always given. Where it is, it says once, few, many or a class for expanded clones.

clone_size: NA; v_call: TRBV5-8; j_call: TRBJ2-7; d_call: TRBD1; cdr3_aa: CASSRDRGSDEQYF; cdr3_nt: TGTGCCAGCAGCCGGGACAGGGGGTCGGACGAGCAGTACTTC
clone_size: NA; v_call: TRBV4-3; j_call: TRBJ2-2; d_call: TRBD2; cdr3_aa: CASSHVLAYRGELFF; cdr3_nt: TGCGCCAGCAGCCATGTACTAGCGTATCGGGGGGAGCTGTTTTTT
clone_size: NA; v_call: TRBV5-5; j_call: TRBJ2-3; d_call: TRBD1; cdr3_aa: CASRDTGADTQYF; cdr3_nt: TGTGCCAGCAGGGATACAGGGGCAGATACGCAGTATTTT
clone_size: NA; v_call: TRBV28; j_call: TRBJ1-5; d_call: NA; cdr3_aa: CASNPLGESNQPQHF; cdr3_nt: TGTGCCAGCAACCCCCTCGGGGAGAGCAATCAGCCCCAGCATTTT
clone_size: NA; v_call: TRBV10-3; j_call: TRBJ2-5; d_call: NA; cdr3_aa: CAISDFWQGQETQYF; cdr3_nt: TGTGCCATCAGTGACTTTTGGCAGGGCCAAGAGACCCAGTACTTC
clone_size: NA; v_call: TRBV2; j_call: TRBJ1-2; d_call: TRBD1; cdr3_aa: CASSGMGQAGGYGYTF; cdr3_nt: TGTGCCAGCAGTGGGATGGGACAGGCCGGGGGCTATGGCTACACCTTC
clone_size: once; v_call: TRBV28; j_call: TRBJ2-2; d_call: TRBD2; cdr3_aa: CASSFSGIVNTGELFF; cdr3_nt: TGTGCCAGCAGTTTCAGCGGGATCGTTAACACCGGGGAGCTGTTTTTT
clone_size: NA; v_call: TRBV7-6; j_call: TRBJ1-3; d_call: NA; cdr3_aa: CASSLGGISGNTIYF; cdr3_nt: TGTGCCAGCAGCTTAGGAGGGATCTCTGGAAACACCATATATTTT
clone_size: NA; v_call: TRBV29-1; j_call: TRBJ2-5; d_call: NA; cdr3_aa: CSVIARQETQYF; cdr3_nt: TGCAGCGTTATAGCGCGACAAGAGACCCAGTACTTC
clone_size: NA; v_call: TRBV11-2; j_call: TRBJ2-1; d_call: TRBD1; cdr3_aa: CASSFRGRGFF; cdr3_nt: TGTGCCAGCAGCTTCAGGGGGCGAGGGTTCTTC
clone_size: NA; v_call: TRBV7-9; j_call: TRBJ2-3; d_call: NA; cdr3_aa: CASSFSEQSAQYF; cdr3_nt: TGTGCCAGCAGCTTTTCCGAACAGAGTGCGCAGTATTTT
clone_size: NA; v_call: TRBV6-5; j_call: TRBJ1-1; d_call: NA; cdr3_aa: CASRGLGAENTEAFF; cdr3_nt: TGTGCCAGCAGGGGGCTGGGGGCGGAGAACACTGAAGCTTTCTTT
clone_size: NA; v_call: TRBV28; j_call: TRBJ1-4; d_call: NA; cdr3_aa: CASTRAGADEKLFF; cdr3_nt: TGTGCCAGCACAAGAGCGGGGGCTGATGAAAAACTGTTTTTT
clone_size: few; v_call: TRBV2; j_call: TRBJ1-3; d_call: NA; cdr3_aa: CASWRGSTIYF; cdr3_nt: TGTGCCAGCTGGAGGGGAAGCACCATATATTTT
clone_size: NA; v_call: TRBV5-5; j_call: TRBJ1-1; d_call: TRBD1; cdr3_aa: CASRDRAVNTEAFF; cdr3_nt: TGTGCCAGCCGAGACAGGGCGGTGAACACTGAAGCTTTCTTT
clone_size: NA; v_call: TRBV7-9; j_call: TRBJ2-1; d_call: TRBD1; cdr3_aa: CASNFLRDRFNEQFF; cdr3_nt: TGTGCCAGCAACTTCCTCCGGGACAGATTCAATGAGCAGTTCTTC
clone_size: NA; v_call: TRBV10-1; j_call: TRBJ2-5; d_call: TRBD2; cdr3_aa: CASSDDQRDLQETQYF; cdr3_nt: TGCGCCAGCAGTGATGACCAGCGGGACCTCCAAGAGACCCAGTACTTC
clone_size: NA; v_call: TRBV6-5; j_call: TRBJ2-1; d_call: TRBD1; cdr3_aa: CASSLGQGLTEQFF; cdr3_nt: TGTGCCAGCAGCCTGGGACAGGGGCTTACTGAGCAGTTCTTC
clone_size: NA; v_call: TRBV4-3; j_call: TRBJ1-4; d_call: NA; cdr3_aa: CASSQDRRGVDEKLFF; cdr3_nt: TGCGCCAGCAGCCAAGATAGGAGGGGAGTTGATGAAAAACTGTTTTTT
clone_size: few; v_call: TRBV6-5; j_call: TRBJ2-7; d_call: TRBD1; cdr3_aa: CASRRRQGPYEQYF; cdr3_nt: TGTGCCAGCAGGAGAAGACAGGGCCCCTACGAGCAGTACTTC
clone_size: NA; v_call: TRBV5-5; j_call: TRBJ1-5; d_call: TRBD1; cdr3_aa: CASSPDRQGRQPQHF; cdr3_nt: TGTGCCAGCAGCCCGGACAGACAGGGTCGCCAGCCCCAGCATTTT
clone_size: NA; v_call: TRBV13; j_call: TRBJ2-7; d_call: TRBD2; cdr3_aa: CASSNKREWSYEQYF; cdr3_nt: TGTGCCAGCAGCAACAAGCGGGAGTGGTCCTACGAGCAGTACTTC
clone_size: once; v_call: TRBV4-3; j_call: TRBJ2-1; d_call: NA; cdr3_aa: CASSQASTLEQFF; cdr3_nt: TGCGCCAGCAGCCAAGCGTCTACCCTCGAGCAGTTCTTC
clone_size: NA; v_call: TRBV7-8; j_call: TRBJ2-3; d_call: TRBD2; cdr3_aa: CASSSTTSGTTDTQYF; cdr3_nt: TGTGCCAGCAGCTCCACAACTAGCGGAACCACAGATACGCAGTATTTT
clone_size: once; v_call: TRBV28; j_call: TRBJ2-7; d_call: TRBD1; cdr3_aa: CASSSSGTGGYEQYF; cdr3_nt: TGTGCCAGCAGTTCTTCCGGGACAGGGGGTTACGAGCAGTACTTC
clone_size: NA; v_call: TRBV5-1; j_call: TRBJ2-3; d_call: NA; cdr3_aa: CASSLAANTDTQYF; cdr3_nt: TGCGCCAGCAGCTTGGCCGCTAACACAGATACGCAGTATTTT
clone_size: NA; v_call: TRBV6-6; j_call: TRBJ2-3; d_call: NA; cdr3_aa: CASSSPSADTQYF; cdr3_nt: TGTGCCAGCAGTTCCCCCTCGGCAGATACGCAGTATTTT
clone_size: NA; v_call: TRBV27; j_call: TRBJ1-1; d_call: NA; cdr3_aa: CASSLSLQANTEAFF; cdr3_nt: TGTGCCAGCAGTTTATCGTTGCAAGCGAACACTGAAGCTTTCTTT
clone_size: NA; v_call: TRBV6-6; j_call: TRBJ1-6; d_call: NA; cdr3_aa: CASSYSGREGSPLHF; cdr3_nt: TGTGCCAGCAGTTACTCTGGCAGGGAGGGATCACCCCTCCACTTT
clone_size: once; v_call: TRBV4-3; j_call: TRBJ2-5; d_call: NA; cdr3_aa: CASSRGLGGLETQYF; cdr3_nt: TGCGCCAGCAGCCGGGGGTTGGGGGGGCTAGAGACCCAGTACTTC
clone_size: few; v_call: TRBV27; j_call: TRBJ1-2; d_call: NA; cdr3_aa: CASRQSGAYGYTF; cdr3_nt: TGTGCCAGCAGACAGAGTGGCGCCTATGGCTACACCTTC
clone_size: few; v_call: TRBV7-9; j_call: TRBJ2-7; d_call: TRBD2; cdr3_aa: CASSSAAGGSYEQYF; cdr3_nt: TGTGCCAGCAGCTCGGCAGCGGGAGGATCCTACGAGCAGTACTTC
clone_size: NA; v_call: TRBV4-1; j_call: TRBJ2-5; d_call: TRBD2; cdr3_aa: CASSQVASGRGETQYF; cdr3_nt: TGCGCCAGCAGCCAAGTGGCTAGCGGGAGGGGAGAGACCCAGTACTTC
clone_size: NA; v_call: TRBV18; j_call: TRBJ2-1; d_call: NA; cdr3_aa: CASSQGSGSYNEQFF; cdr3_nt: TGTGCCAGCTCACAGGGGTCCGGCTCCTACAATGAGCAGTTCTTC
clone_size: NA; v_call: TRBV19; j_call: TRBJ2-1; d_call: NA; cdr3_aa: CASSMGAGVDEQFF; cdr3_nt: TGTGCCAGTAGTATGGGGGCGGGAGTCGATGAGCAGTTCTTC
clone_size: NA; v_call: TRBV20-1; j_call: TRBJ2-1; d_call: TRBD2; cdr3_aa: CSHIAGEEQFF; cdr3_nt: TGCAGCCACATAGCGGGAGAGGAGCAGTTCTTC
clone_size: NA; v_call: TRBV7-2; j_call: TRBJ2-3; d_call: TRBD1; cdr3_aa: CASSRERTGASDTQYF; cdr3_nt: TGTGCCAGCAGCCGCGAAAGGACAGGGGCGTCAGATACGCAGTATTTT
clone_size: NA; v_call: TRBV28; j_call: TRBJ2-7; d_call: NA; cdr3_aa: CASSLEGGRYEQYF; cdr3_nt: TGTGCCAGCAGTTTAGAGGGGGGGCGGTACGAGCAGTACTTC
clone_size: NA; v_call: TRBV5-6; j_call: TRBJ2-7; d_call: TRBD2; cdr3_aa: CASSLRLAGGPDFF; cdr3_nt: TGTGCCAGCAGCTTGAGACTAGCGGGAGGGCCCGACTTTTTC
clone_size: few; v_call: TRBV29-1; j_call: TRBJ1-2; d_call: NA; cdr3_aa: CSVDTRQGVDGYTF; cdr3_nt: TGCAGCGTTGATACAAGGCAAGGGGTCGATGGCTACACCTTC
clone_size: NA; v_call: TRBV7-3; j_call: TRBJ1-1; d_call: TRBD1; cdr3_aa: CASSSFTTGGNAEAFF; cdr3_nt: TGTGCCAGCAGCTCCTTTACTACAGGGGGGAACGCTGAAGCTTTCTTT
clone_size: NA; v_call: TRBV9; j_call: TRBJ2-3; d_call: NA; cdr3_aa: CASSGGQLTDTQYF; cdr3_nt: TGTGCCAGCAGCGGAGGACAGCTCACAGATACGCAGTATTTT
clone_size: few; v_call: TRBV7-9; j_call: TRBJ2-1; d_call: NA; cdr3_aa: CASSTLRGSYNEQFF; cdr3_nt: TGTGCCAGCAGCACTCTTCGAGGTTCCTACAATGAGCAGTTCTTC
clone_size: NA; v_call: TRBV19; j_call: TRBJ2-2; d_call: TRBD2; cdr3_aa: CASSIGLAVAGELFF; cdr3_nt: TGTGCCAGTAGTATAGGACTAGCCGTGGCCGGGGAGCTGTTTTTT
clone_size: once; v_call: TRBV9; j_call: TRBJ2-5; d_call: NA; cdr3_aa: CASSPRDNYWGETQYF; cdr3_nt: TGTGCCAGCAGCCCGAGGGACAACTATTGGGGGGAGACCCAGTACTTC
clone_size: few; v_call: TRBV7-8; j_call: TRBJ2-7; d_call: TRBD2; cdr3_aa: CASTHSRESEQYF; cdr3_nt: TGTGCCAGCACCCACTCGCGGGAGTCCGAGCAGTACTTC
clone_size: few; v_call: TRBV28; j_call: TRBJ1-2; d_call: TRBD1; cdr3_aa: CASSPYGVQDRGSNGYNF; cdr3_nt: TGTGCCAGCAGTCCCTACGGGGTCCAGGACAGGGGCTCAAATGGCTACAACTTC
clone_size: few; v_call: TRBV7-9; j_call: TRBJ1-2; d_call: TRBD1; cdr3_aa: CASSSQTGAYGYTF; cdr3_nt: TGTGCCAGCAGCTCCCAGACAGGGGCCTATGGCTACACCTTC
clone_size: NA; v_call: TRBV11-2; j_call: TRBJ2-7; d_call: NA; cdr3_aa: CASGSFYEQYF; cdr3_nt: TGTGCCAGCGGGAGTTTCTACGAGCAGTACTTC
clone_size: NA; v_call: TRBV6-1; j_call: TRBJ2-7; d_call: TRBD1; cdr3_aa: CATTGTGFNEQYF; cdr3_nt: TGTGCCACCACCGGGACAGGGTTTAACGAGCAGTACTTC
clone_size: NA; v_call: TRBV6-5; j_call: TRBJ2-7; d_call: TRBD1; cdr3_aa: CASSFSNRGRSEQYF; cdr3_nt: TGTGCCAGCAGCTTTTCCAACAGGGGGCGCAGCGAGCAGTACTTC
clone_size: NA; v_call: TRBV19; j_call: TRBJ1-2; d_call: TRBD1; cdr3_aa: CASSDRGRHPFGYTF; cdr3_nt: TGTGCCAGTAGTGATAGGGGGCGTCATCCTTTTGGCTACACCTTC
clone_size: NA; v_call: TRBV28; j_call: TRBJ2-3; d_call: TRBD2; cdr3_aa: CASSKGLAGEADTQYF; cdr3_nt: TGTGCCAGCAGTAAAGGACTAGCGGGAGAGGCAGATACGCAGTATTTT
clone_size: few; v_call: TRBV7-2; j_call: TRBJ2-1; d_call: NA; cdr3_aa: CASTSRNEQFF; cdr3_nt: TGTGCCAGCACCTCCCGGAATGAGCAGTTCTTC
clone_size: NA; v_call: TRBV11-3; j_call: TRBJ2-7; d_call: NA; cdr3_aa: CASSLSGHYEQYF; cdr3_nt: TGTGCCAGCAGCTTAAGCGGCCATTACGAGCAGTACTTC
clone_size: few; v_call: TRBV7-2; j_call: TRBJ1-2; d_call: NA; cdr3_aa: CASSPSVGYTF; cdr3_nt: TGTGCCAGCAGCCCGTCGGTAGGCTACACCTTC
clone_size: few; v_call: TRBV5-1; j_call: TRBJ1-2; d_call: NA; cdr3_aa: CASNRQPLANYGYTF; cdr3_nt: TGCGCCAGCAACAGACAGCCCCTGGCTAACTATGGCTACACCTTC
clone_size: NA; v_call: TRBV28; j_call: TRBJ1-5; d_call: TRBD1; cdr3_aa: CASRANRGRQPQHF; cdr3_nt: TGTGCCAGCAGAGCGAACAGGGGCAGGCAGCCCCAGCATTTT
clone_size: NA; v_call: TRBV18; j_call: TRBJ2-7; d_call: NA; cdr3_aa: CASSRRVWAGRNEQYF; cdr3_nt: TGTGCCAGCTCACGCCGTGTCTGGGCAGGGCGAAACGAGCAGTACTTC
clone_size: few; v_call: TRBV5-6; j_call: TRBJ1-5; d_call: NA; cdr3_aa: CASSSRLTNFNQPQHF; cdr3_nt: TGTGCCAGCAGCTCTAGGCTAACTAACTTCAATCAGCCCCAGCATTTT